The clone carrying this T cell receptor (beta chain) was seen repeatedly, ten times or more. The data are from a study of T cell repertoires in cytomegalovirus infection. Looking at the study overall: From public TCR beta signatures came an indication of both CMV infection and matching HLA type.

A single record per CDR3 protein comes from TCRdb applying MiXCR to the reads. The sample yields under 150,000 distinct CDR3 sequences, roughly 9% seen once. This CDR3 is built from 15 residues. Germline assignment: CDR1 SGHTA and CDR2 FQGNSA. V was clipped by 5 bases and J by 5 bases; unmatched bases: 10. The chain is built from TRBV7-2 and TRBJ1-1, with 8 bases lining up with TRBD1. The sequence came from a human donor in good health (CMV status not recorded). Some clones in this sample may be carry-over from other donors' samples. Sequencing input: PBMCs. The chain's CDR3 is CASSPGQGRWTEAFF. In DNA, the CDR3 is TGTGCCAGCAGCCCCGGACAGGGCCGTTGGACTGAAGCTTTCTTT.